The next 7 T cell receptor beta chains were all read from a single sample in a study of blood T cell repertoires in COVID-19 (dated by TCRdb to about 2020). Preparation of the library involved the immunoSEQ multiplex PCR assay. TCRdb's version of the immuneACCESS table is confined to in-frame rearrangements and falls short of the full clone set. An unresolved V gene accounts for under half of the shortfall where checked; the remainder is of unknown origin. Recorded for this sample are about 55,000 clones; around nine tenths of them occurred a single time. The ten largest clones add up to 6.2% of the sample. Material for sequencing was peripheral blood. All receptors come from a man aged 35 to 55 with acute or convalescent COVID-19.

Comment on this clone: A read error may be the cause here, since a much bigger clone is one base away. The identical CDR3 is also encoded by other nucleotide sequences in the sample. This chain joins TRBV25-1 and TRBJ2-3, with 14 bases lining up with TRBD2. The CDR3 is made up of 17 amino acids. Germline loops: CDR1 MGHDK, CDR2 SYGVNS. Trimming cost V 5 bases and J 3 bases; bases outside gene matches: 7. CDR3 protein: CASSLTSGRVETDTQYF. CDR3 nucleotide sequence: TGTGCCAGCAGTCTGACTAGCGGGAGGGTGGAGACAGATACGCAGTATTTT.

The chain joins TRBV5-5 to TRBJ2-7, with D uncertain. The CDR3 loop spans 16 amino acids. V dropped 3 bases and J dropped 9 bases, with 25 bases sitting between them. Germline V lookup: CDR1 SGHKS, CDR2 YYEKEE (reference sequence). The CDR3 is CASSSDASVMAVRQYF. The CDR3 DNA reads as TGTGCCAGCAGCTCGGATGCCAGTGTGATGGCGGTTCGGCAGTACTTC.

The chain uses TRBV5-1 and TRBJ1-6; D not certain. V lost 0 bases and J 0 bases, leaving 4 bases between the germline ends. Germline V lookup: CDR1 SGHRS, CDR2 YFSETQ. CDR3 size: 15 residues. For the CDR3, the DNA is TGCGCCAGCAGCTTGGACAGCTCCTATAATTCACCCCTCCACTTT. Translated: CASSLDSSYNSPLHF.

This chain uses TRBV7-8 with TRBJ1-4, with 10 bases fitting TRBD1. The CDR3 is 15 residues long. The V gene's germline CDR1 is SGHVS and CDR2 FQNEAQ. The V and J ends lost 5 bases and 7 bases, in that order; junction bases with no gene match: 7. CDR3 DNA: TGTGCCAGCAGCCCCGAGGACAGGGGGTCTGAAAAACTGTTTTTT. Residues: CASSPEDRGSEKLFF.

This clone is a singleton in its sample. Germline and junction disagree at one end, which may indicate a read error. The chain is built from TRBV6-1 and TRBJ1-2; 9 bases align to TRBD1. Germline values: CDR1 MNHNS, CDR2 SASEGT. The CDR3 loop spans 15 amino acids. CDR3 nucleotides: TGTGCCAGCAGTCAAGCCGGGACAGGGAACTATGGCTACACCTTC. It yields the protein CASSQAGTGNYGYTF.

This clone was detected only a few times. CDR3 DNA sequence: TGTGCCAGCAGTTCAGTCAGGGGACCTTGGAGCTACACCTTC. This translates into CASSSVRGPWSYTF. The chain uses TRBV27 and TRBJ1-2; possible D gene TRBD1, 6 bases. The CDR3 is made up of 14 amino acids. Germline V CDR1 and CDR2: MNHEY, SMNVEV (reference sequence). V lost 4 bases, J lost 9 bases, and 18 bases lay in between.

J is TRBJ1-2 and V is TRBV6-1; 11 bases match TRBD1. V lost 0 bases to trimming and J lost 3 bases; unmatched junction nucleotides: 3. The CDR3 spans 16 residues. The germline gives CDR1 MNHNS, CDR2 SASEGT. The CDR3 DNA follows: TGTGCCAGCAGTGAAGCGGAGGGACAGGGGGACTATGGCTACACCTTC. It codes for CASSEAEGQGDYGYTF.